This record covers a single TCR beta chain. This clone came up once. Its recognized antigen is unknown. Per-base quality was not reported, and no clone a single base away is much larger than it. This sample was taken from a study of blood T cell repertoires in COVID-19 (dated by TCRdb to 2020 to 2021). Regarding the complete study: The collaborator samples originated in the United States, Italy and Spain and spanned the acute and convalescent phases of COVID-19. A de-identified subject ID, COVID-19 status, age in years and sex were almost always included in the sample metadata. Deeply sampled blood TCRbeta repertoires from subjects exposed to, actively infected with, or recovered from COVID-19 were included in the dataset. The material from the prospective study consisted of cDNA or gDNA derived from T cells, B-cell-depleted T cells, or PBMCs. Where available, HLA class I and class II types were taken from metadata supplied by the sample provider and were not determined by assay-based typing. Samples came from the ongoing ImmuneRACE study (first 160 participants) plus 1,254 subjects from 6 global collaborators. The repertoires were released in a freely available public database meant as a resource for research on the immune response to SARS-CoV-2.

As encoded in the germline V gene, CDR1 is SGHAT while CDR2 is FQNNGV. From its cysteine to its phenylalanine, the CDR3 spans 15 amino acids. Only CDR3 DNA remains: 45 bases, in frame from the first base. V is clipped by 3 bases and J by 3 bases, and the sequence between their germline boundaries is 14 bases long. In Seattle, one collaborating source enrolled patients while the infection was active and tracked those patients longitudinally over the course of disease. The collaborating institutions used their own protocols to collect whole blood in K2EDTA tubes. For TCRbeta analysis, collaborators shipped samples as frozen whole blood, isolated PBMCs, or DNA extracted from either of those sample types. The immunoSEQ Assay, a bias-controlled multiplex PCR, was used to amplify TCRbeta CDR3 regions from genomic DNA. The authors processed their data as follows. The number of nucleated cells in each sample was estimated from the amplification of reference gene primers within the assay. Sequence reads were collapsed and filtered to measure the absolute abundance of every unique TCRbeta CDR3 rearrangement. For each sample, productive Simpson clonality was calculated by taking the square root of Simpson's diversity index across productive rearrangements. Not all clones reach the TCRdb copy of this immuneACCESS table, which keeps in-frame sequences only. Checked studies attribute under half of the gap to unresolved V genes and leave the rest unexplained. That table is the source of V, J and clone size, and D and trimming were worked out from the DNA. The sample table records 330,000 or so clones; around 90% of these occur just once. In total, the top ten clones hold about 3.9% of the sample.

Results the study describes overall, beyond this receptor: How much clinical and demographic metadata was included differed by source and by participant, and the metadata was provided uncurated.

The chain joins TRBV11-2 to TRBJ1-1; TRBD1 is a possible D gene, resting on 5 matching bases. The TCR comes from a woman aged 55-69 years with COVID-19, enrolled during active disease. Sequenced: peripheral blood. The bases read TGTGCCAGCAGCTTGGTGGCTGGGGCCGACACTGAAGCTTTCTTT. Protein translation: CASSLVAGADTEAFF.